One sample yielded the 30 T cell receptor beta chains listed below, sequenced in a study of beta chain features in type 1 diabetes. Expressed TCRB transcripts were sequenced, since all the RNA that had been isolated was reverse transcribed. Using immunoSEQ multiplex PCR, the repertoire was profiled, and TCRdb retains in-frame clones only, with some absent. The table records around 150,000 clones, 6.9% of them present only once. The sample was central memory CD4+ T cells from blood. These receptors all stem from a woman younger than 45 in good health.

This clone was recorded a few times. V is TRBV5-4 and J is TRBJ2-7; TRBD2 matches 10 bases. Germline V gene data show CDR1 as SGHNT and CDR2 as YYREEE (reference sequence). V trimming: 1 base; J trimming: 4 bases; junction bases outside the gene matches: 5. The CDR3 spans 15 residues. The CDR3 here is CASSLSASGGYEQYF. CDR3 coding DNA: TGTGCCAGCAGCTTGTCGGCTAGCGGGGGTTACGAGCAGTACTTC.

The chain joins TRBV5-1 to TRBJ2-7, with 11 bases fitting TRBD2. Germline CDR1 reads SGHRS; CDR2 reads YFSETQ. V was pared by 4 bases and J by 1 base, with 7 bases of the junction left unmatched. The CDR3 covers 16 residues. The CDR3 DNA sequence: TGCGCCAGCAGCAAGACTAGCGGGATTAGTTCCTACGAGCAGTACTTC. It encodes CASSKTSGISSYEQYF. The entire variable domain, with the rest obtained from reference TRBV5-1 and TRBJ2-7, is as follows: KAGVTQTPRYLIKTRGQQVTLSCSPISGHRSVSWYQQTPGQGLQFLFEYFSETQRNKGNFPGRFSGRQFSNSRSEMNVSTLELGDSALYLCASSKTSGISSYEQYFGPGTRLTVT.

The chain has TRBV2 and TRBJ2-3; D uncertain. The ends were cut back, 1 base at V and 9 bases at J, with 5 bases in the middle. CDR3 length: 11 residues. In germline, CDR1 is SNHLY, CDR2 FYNNEI. For the CDR3, the DNA is TGTGCCAGCAGTGAAGAGGAGACGCAGTATTTT. Its translation is CASSEEETQYF. Combining the CDR3 with reference TRBV2 and TRBJ2-3 gives the whole variable domain EPEVTQTPSHQVTQMGQEVILRCVPISNHLYFYWYRQILGQKVEFLVSFYNNEISEKSEIFDDQFSVERPDGSNFTLKIRSTKLEDSAMYFCASSEEETQYFGPGTRLTVL.

The chain is built from TRBV18 and TRBJ2-7; maybe TRBD1 (6 bases). Germline lookup yields CDR1 KGHSH and CDR2 LQKENI. V was pared by 3 bases and J by 2 bases, with 11 bases between. There are 14 residues in the CDR3. The CDR3 region has the DNA TGTGCCAGCTCACCCGGAAACAGGGCCTACGAGCAGTACTTC. It is translated as CASSPGNRAYEQYF.

This clone was seen only a few times. The DNA of the CDR3 is TGTGCCATCAGTCCGGGAGGAAACACCATATATTTT. This sequence encodes CAISPGGNTIYF. The chain couples TRBV10-3 to TRBJ1-3; no clear D gene. Germline CDR1 is ENHRY and CDR2 is SYGVKD. Deletions cut 5 bases from V and 4 bases from J, with 6 bases between. The CDR3 spans 12 residues.

This clone was seen a few times. In DNA, the CDR3 is TGTGCCAGCAGTCCAAACGGACAGGCGGGGGGCTACACCTTC. Translation gives CASSPNGQAGGYTF. This chain connects TRBV27 to TRBJ1-2; TRBD1 matches 7 bases. Germline CDR1 and CDR2: MNHEY and SMNVEV (reference sequence). This CDR3 region has 14 residues. J lost 8 bases, V lost 5 bases, and 11 bases had no gene match.

About this clone itself: Other DNA sequences of this sample code for an identical CDR3. The J gene is TRBJ1-2, the V gene TRBV11-2, with 11 bases aligning to TRBD1. V was pared by 6 bases and J by 7 bases, with 7 bases of the junction left unmatched. This CDR3 has 14 residues. Germline CDR1 reads SGHAT; CDR2 reads FQNNGV. CDR3 region: CASSPGTGGSGYTF. The CDR3 nucleotides are TGTGCCAGCAGTCCGGGGACAGGGGGGTCTGGCTACACCTTC.

This clone has a handful of counts. V and J are TRBV11-2 and TRBJ1-2, with 9 bases aligning to TRBD1. CDR3 size: 13 residues. From germline, CDR1 is SGHAT and CDR2 FQNNGV. Trimming at V came to 5 bases and at J to 4 bases, leaving 2 bases not matched to a gene. CDR3 nucleotides: TGTGCCAGCAGCCCGGGACAGGGCTATGGCTACACCTTC. Its protein is CASSPGQGYGYTF.

The genes are TRBV5-4 and TRBJ1-5; D unclear. The germline V gene encodes CDR1 SGHNT and CDR2 YYREEE (reference sequence). The CDR3 is made up of 11 amino acids. Trimming removed 4 bases at V and 5 bases at J, with 4 bases between. In DNA, the CDR3 is TGTGCCAGCAGCCCTCATCAGCCCCAGCATTTT. It yields the protein CASSPHQPQHF.

This clone was recorded many times. V gene TRBV7-9 combines with J gene TRBJ2-3; D is unclear. V was trimmed by 5 bases and J by 1 base, leaving 7 bases between them. The germline V gene encodes CDR1 SEHNR and CDR2 FQNEAQ (reference sequence). This CDR3 region has 13 residues. The CDR3 protein is CASSLQGTDTQYF. CDR3 coding DNA: TGTGCCAGCAGCCTCCAGGGCACAGATACGCAGTATTTT.

This clone was seen a few times. V usage is TRBV9 and J usage is TRBJ2-7, with 9 bases aligning to TRBD1. The CDR3 has 14 residues. Germline V gives CDR1 SGDLS, CDR2 YYNGEE. V dropped 4 bases and J dropped 5; count of bases not matched to a gene: 7. The CDR3 reads CASSPQGQGHEQYF. Here the CDR3 DNA reads TGTGCCAGCAGCCCCCAGGGACAGGGCCACGAGCAGTACTTC.

The chain combines TRBV18 with TRBJ1-2; 7 bases are shared with TRBD1. There are 15 residues in the CDR3. The junction had 12 bases not matched to a gene; V was cut back by 3 bases and J by 8 bases. Per germline, CDR1 KGHSH and CDR2 LQKENI. In DNA form, the CDR3 reads TGTGCCAGCTCACCCCGGGACAGCCACCAACAAGGCTACACCTTC. It specifies CASSPRDSHQQGYTF.

This clone has only a few counts. The chain links TRBV7-2 to TRBJ2-2, with D uncertain. The germline V gene encodes CDR1 SGHTA and CDR2 FQGNSA. V lost 2 bases and J lost 4, with 11 bases in between. CDR3 length: 15 residues. CDR3 loop: CASSLMGRATGELFF. CDR3 coding DNA: TGTGCCAGCAGCTTAATGGGCAGAGCCACCGGGGAGCTGTTTTTT.

This clone has only a few counts. The chain employs TRBV7-9 and TRBJ2-7; TRBD2 agrees at 7 bases. The CDR3 contains 15 residues. The trim removed 5 bases at V and 0 bases at J, leaving 7 bases unmatched. Germline CDR1 is SEHNR and CDR2 is FQNEAQ (reference sequence). CDR3 nucleotides: TGTGCCAGCAGCACCCTAAGCGGGATCTCCTACGAGCAGTACTTC. Residues: CASSTLSGISYEQYF.

The J gene is TRBJ2-7, the V gene TRBV5-1; TRBD2 matches at 7 bases. CDR3 size: 16 residues. The V gene end was trimmed by 0 bases and the J gene end by 0 bases; junction bases not matched to a gene: 6. Germline assignment: CDR1 SGHRS and CDR2 YFSETQ. The CDR3 region is CASSLVSGEGSYEQYF. CDR3 in DNA: TGCGCCAGCAGCTTGGTTTCGGGGGAGGGCTCCTACGAGCAGTACTTC.

This clone was counted between two and nine times. A much larger clone differs from this one at a single base, so this may be a read error. CDR3 sequence (DNA): TGTGCCAGCAGCTCGGGACTAGCTAACAATGAGCAGTTCTTC. This translates into CASSSGLANNEQFF. V usage is TRBV11-2 and J usage is TRBJ2-1; 9 bases are shared with TRBD2. Germline V gene lookup returns CDR1 SGHAT and CDR2 FQNNGV. With 4 bases clipped from V and 5 bases from J, the junction kept 3 bases outside the gene matches. The CDR3 runs to 14 residues. The full variable domain, with the rest looked up from reference TRBV11-2 and TRBJ2-1, is EAGVAQSPRYKIIEKRQSVAFWCNPISGHATLYWYQQILGQGPKLLIQFQNNGVVDDSQLPKDRFSAERLKGVDSTLKIQPAKLEDSAVYLCASSSGLANNEQFFGPGTRLTVL.

This clone was found a few times. The chain links TRBV7-3 to TRBJ2-1; a possible D gene is TRBD1 (6 bases). V was clipped by 5 bases and J by 7 bases, with 30 bases between them. The germline V gene has CDR1 SGHTA and CDR2 FQGTGA. The CDR3 runs to 19 residues. The CDR3 nucleotides read TGTGCCAGCAGCCCTCGCAGAGTGGGAAGCTGGGGGCCGGGTAATGAGCAGTTCTTC. This sequence encodes CASSPRRVGSWGPGNEQFF.

In this sample, this clone turned up many times. The rearrangement links TRBV6-5 to TRBJ2-1; D possibly corresponds to TRBD1 (5 bases). This CDR3 is 14 amino acids long. CDR1 is MNHEY and CDR2 is SVGAGI in the germline V gene. V gave up 2 bases and J gave up 4 bases, with 9 bases separating them. The CDR3 loop reads CASSYRTGYNEQFF. CDR3 DNA: TGTGCCAGCAGTTACCGAACAGGTTACAATGAGCAGTTCTTC.

This clone was picked up a small number of times. J is TRBJ1-2 and V is TRBV18; TRBD1 agrees at 8 bases. Germline V CDR1 and CDR2: KGHSH, LQKENI. The CDR3 contains 13 residues. Trimming removed 5 bases from V and 8 bases from J; junction bases left unmatched: 7. The CDR3 sequence: CASSNRRGLGYTF. The CDR3 DNA follows: TGTGCCAGCTCAAATCGCAGGGGGCTCGGCTACACCTTC.

This clone was seen more than once but under ten times. The chain is built from TRBV7-2 and TRBJ2-7; D ambiguous. The V and J ends lost 1 base and 0 bases respectively, with 7 bases between them. The CDR3 extends over 14 amino acids. Germline CDR1 SGHTA, CDR2 FQGNSA. The CDR3 here is CASSLDSLSYEQYF. DNA for the CDR3: TGTGCCAGCAGCTTAGACAGCCTCTCCTACGAGCAGTACTTC.

The sample holds a few counts of this clone. V and J are TRBV28 and TRBJ1-2; 8 nucleotides match TRBD1. Germline lookup yields CDR1 MDHEN and CDR2 SYDVKM. The CDR3 covers 15 residues. V shed 5 bases and J 4 bases; nucleotides not matched to a gene: 9. CDR3 protein: CASSPAGQGFYGYTF. DNA of the CDR3: TGTGCCAGCAGTCCAGCCGGACAGGGCTTCTATGGCTACACCTTC.

This clone was seen a few times. The chain links TRBV5-8 to TRBJ2-7; 10 bases line up with TRBD2. CDR3 size: 13 residues. The V gene end was trimmed by 7 bases and the J gene end by 3 bases; junction bases not matched to a gene: 4. CDR1 and CDR2 from the germline V gene are SGHTS and YDEGEE. The CDR3, as DNA: TGTGCCAGCGGCAGGACTAGCGGCTACGAGCAGTACTTC. Amino acid sequence: CASGRTSGYEQYF.

There are many counts of this clone. This chain links TRBV11-2 with TRBJ2-5; maybe TRBD2 (6 bases). The CDR3 totals 17 residues. Trimming stripped 5 bases from V and 2 bases from J, with 21 bases between. Per germline, CDR1 SGHAT and CDR2 FQNNGV. The CDR3 here is CASSPPATSVYQETQYF. The CDR3 DNA reads TGTGCCAGCAGCCCCCCAGCGACTAGTGTTTATCAAGAGACCCAGTACTTC. The whole variable domain, remainder taken from reference TRBV11-2 and TRBJ2-5, is EAGVAQSPRYKIIEKRQSVAFWCNPISGHATLYWYQQILGQGPKLLIQFQNNGVVDDSQLPKDRFSAERLKGVDSTLKIQPAKLEDSAVYLCASSPPATSVYQETQYFGPGTRLLVL.

V is TRBV11-2 and J is TRBJ2-1; the match to TRBD2 covers 9 bases. This CDR3 has 16 residues. J gave up 2 bases and V 3 bases, and 5 bases lay outside the gene matches. CDR1 SGHAT and CDR2 FQNNGV come from the germline V gene. The CDR3 loop reads CASSFRAGGPYNEQFF. The CDR3 nucleotides read TGTGCCAGCAGCTTCCGGGCGGGAGGGCCCTACAATGAGCAGTTCTTC.

A few counts support this clone. V gene TRBV2 combines with J gene TRBJ2-5; tentative D call: TRBD2 (7 bases). The CDR3 is 13 amino acids. V gave up 7 bases and J gave up 5 bases, with 14 bases separating them. CDR1 is SNHLY, CDR2 FYNNEI, per germline. The CDR3 DNA sequence: TGTGCCAGCACGAGAGGGGGGGTGGAGACCCAGTACTTC. Amino acids: CASTRGGVETQYF.

This clone was seen many times. The chain recombines TRBV7-2 with TRBJ2-2; a weak D match, TRBD1 (5 bases). The CDR3 is 14 amino acids. The germline V gene has CDR1 SGHTA and CDR2 FQGNSA. Between the trimmed V and J ends, which lost 10 bases and 4 bases, there was a span of 16 bases. The CDR3 DNA is TGTGCCAACTCGGGCAGGGCAATCACCGGGGAGCTGTTTTTT. The encoded protein is CANSGRAITGELFF.

Ten or more counts support this clone. V usage is TRBV27 and J usage is TRBJ1-5, with 10 bases matching TRBD1. The V segment lost 5 bases and the J segment 6 bases; nucleotides outside the gene matches: 4. Germline assignment: CDR1 MNHEY and CDR2 SMNVEV (reference sequence). This CDR3 has 14 amino acids. CDR3 sequence (DNA): TGTGCCAGCAGTACCCGGGACAGGGGTCAGCCCCAGCATTTT. It codes for CASSTRDRGQPQHF.

This clone was picked up a small number of times. The chain recombines TRBV4-1 with TRBJ2-7; D is perhaps TRBD2 (6 bases). The CDR3 consists of 15 residues. Germline CDR1 is MGHRA and CDR2 is YSYEKL. Trimming shortened V by 1 base and J by 0 bases, and 10 bases separated the two germline ends. The CDR3 loop is CASSQGAGPSYEQYF. The CDR3 bases are TGCGCCAGCAGCCAAGGGGCGGGACCCTCCTACGAGCAGTACTTC.

The chain couples TRBV28 to TRBJ1-1; 7 positions match TRBD1. This CDR3 is built from 15 residues. Germline lookup yields CDR1 MDHEN and CDR2 SYDVKM. Trimming removed 8 bases from V and 0 bases from J; junction bases left unmatched: 9. CDR3: CASFPGQVMNTEAFF. The CDR3, as DNA: TGTGCCAGCTTTCCAGGACAGGTCATGAACACTGAAGCTTTCTTT.

The gene calls are TRBV28 and TRBJ1-2; possible D gene TRBD1, 5 bases. CDR3 size: 15 residues. The germline V and J ends were trimmed by 3 bases and 6 bases, with 17 bases remaining between them. Germline loops: CDR1 MDHEN, CDR2 SYDVKM. CDR3 in amino acids: CASSLRGRTFHGYTF. CDR3 in DNA: TGTGCCAGCAGTTTGCGGGGTAGGACATTCCATGGCTACACCTTC.